Listed below are T cell receptor beta chains from one sample, sequenced in a study of blood T cell repertoires in COVID-19. Data came from immunoSEQ multiplex PCR; TCRdb stores just in-frame clones and leaves some out. This sample carries 150,000 to 200,000 clones, 80% to 90% of them seen once, and the ten largest clones take approximately 3%. The sample comprised peripheral blood. The receptor set was obtained from a man aged 60-69 years with acute or convalescent COVID-19. The CDR3 runs from the conserved cysteine through the conserved F or W. D genes are given only for firm matches. Clone size is stated in some rows and not others, as once, few, many or a class when expanded.

TRBV5-4	TRBJ2-7	few	TRBD1	TGTGCCAGCAGCCCCCCGGGCAGGGGGCATGGGCAGTACTTC	CASSPPGRGHGQYF
TRBV20-1	TRBJ2-1	NA	NA	TGCAGTGCAACGAAAGGGGATGAGCAGTTCTTC	CSATKGDEQFF
TRBV2	TRBJ1-2	NA	TRBD1	TGTGCCAGCAGCCCCACAGGGGCCTCGAACTATGGCTACACCTTC	CASSPTGASNYGYTF
TRBV2	TRBJ1-6	NA	TRBD1	TGTGCCAGCAGTAGACAGGGTAATAATTCACCCCTCCACTTT	CASSRQGNNSPLHF
TRBV30	TRBJ2-7	NA	NA	TGTGCCTGGGTAAGAGGAACCTCCTACGAGCAGTACTTC	CAWVRGTSYEQYF
TRBV7-2	TRBJ2-7	few	NA	TGTGCCAGCAGCCCCCGGACAGATTACTACGAGCAGTACTTC	CASSPRTDYYEQYF
TRBV27	TRBJ1-6	NA	NA	TGTGCCAGCAGTTTAGAGCCGAGGGGGGGTTCACCCCTCCACTTT	CASSLEPRGGSPLHF
TRBV7-2	TRBJ1-3	NA	NA	TGTGCCAGCAGCCCAACCTACCAGGTGGGAAACACCATATATTTT	CASSPTYQVGNTIYF
TRBV5-1	TRBJ1-1	NA	NA	TGCGCCAGCAGCTCCCCCACAGGGATGAACACTGAAGCTTTCTTT	CASSSPTGMNTEAFF
TRBV2	TRBJ2-4	NA	TRBD2	TGTGCCGGAAGCGGGGGGGCCAAAAACATTCAGTACTTC	CAGSGGAKNIQYF
TRBV2	TRBJ1-1	NA	NA	TGTGCCAGCAGTGAAATCCCCACAGCTTGGACTGAAGCTTTCTTT	CASSEIPTAWTEAFF
TRBV7-2	TRBJ2-3	once	NA	TGTGCCAGCAGCTTACTCTTGAGCACAGATACGCAGTATTTT	CASSLLLSTDTQYF
TRBV19	TRBJ1-4	NA	NA	TGTGCCAGTAGTACCTCGGCAACTAATGAAAAACTGTTTTTT	CASSTSATNEKLFF
TRBV4-1	TRBJ2-5	NA	NA	TGCGCCAGCAGCCAATTCCTCAGGGACCAAGAGACCCAGTACTTC	CASSQFLRDQETQYF
TRBV6-2/TRBV6-3	TRBJ1-2	NA	NA	TGTGCCAGCAGTTACTCGGAACAGAACTATGGCTACACCTTC	CASSYSEQNYGYTF
TRBV7-9	TRBJ2-5	NA	NA	TGTGCCAGCACTCCTGTGGTGAAAGCGGAGACCCAGTACTTC	CASTPVVKAETQYF
TRBV12-3/TRBV12-4	TRBJ1-1	NA	NA	TGTGCCAGCGCTATGAACACTGAAGCTTTCTTT	CASAMNTEAFF
TRBV10-1	TRBJ1-5	NA	NA	TGCGCCAGCAGTGACGGGAGAAATAGCAATCAGCCCCAGCATTTT	CASSDGRNSNQPQHF